One sample yielded the 26 T cell receptor beta chains listed below, sequenced in a study of blood T cell repertoires in COVID-19. The protocol was immunoSEQ multiplex PCR, while the TCRdb copy is restricted to in-frame clones and leaves out a portion. The sample shows approximately 80,000 clones, about 88% of them seen only once. The specimen sequenced was peripheral blood. The receptors originated from a man aged 40-55 years with acute or convalescent COVID-19.

This clone appeared once. The V gene is TRBV27, the J gene TRBJ1-4, with a tentative D call TRBD1 (5 bases). Germline V gene data show CDR1 as MNHEY and CDR2 as SMNVEV (reference sequence). V was shortened by 5 bases and J by 1 base, with 11 bases between the two germline ends. The CDR3 loop spans 15 amino acids. This CDR3 reads CASSPQTVTNEKLFF. CDR3 nucleotide sequence: TGTGCCAGCAGTCCCCAGACAGTAACTAATGAAAAACTGTTTTTT.

The V and J genes are TRBV7-6 and TRBJ1-5; D unclear. The V end lost 1 base, the J end lost 7 bases, and 14 bases lay between the germline ends. Germline V lookup: CDR1 SGHVS, CDR2 FNYEAQ. This CDR3 contains 15 residues. The CDR3 DNA reads TGTGCCAGCAGCTTAGATTCGGGATTTGGACAGCCCCAGCATTTT. This sequence encodes CASSLDSGFGQPQHF.

The chain uses TRBV30 and TRBJ2-6, with D unclear. Germline V gene sequence: CDR1 GTSNPN, CDR2 SVGIG (reference sequence). V was cut by 5 bases and J by 0 bases, with 8 bases left in between. CDR3 length: 14 amino acids. CDR3 sequence reads: CAWSVNSGANVLTF. The CDR3 region has the DNA TGTGCCTGGTCCGTAAACTCTGGGGCCAACGTCCTGACTTTC.

The chain employs TRBV6-1 and TRBJ1-1, with TRBD1 identical over 7 bases. J gave up 1 base and V 7 bases, and 0 bases lay outside the gene matches. This CDR3 has 12 residues. CDR1 is MNHNS and CDR2 is SASEGT in the germline V gene. DNA of the CDR3: TGTGCCAGCAACAGGGGGAACACTGAAGCTTTCTTT. Amino acids: CASNRGNTEAFF.

This chain joins TRBV15 and TRBJ2-1; no reliable D call. Germline CDR1 LNHNV, CDR2 YYDKDF (reference sequence). The CDR3 runs to 14 residues. Trimming took off 0 bases at V and 8 bases at J, with 11 bases between the two ends. The CDR3 spells CATSREHSRDEQFF. The CDR3 DNA is TGTGCCACCAGCAGAGAGCATAGCCGGGATGAGCAGTTCTTC. Full variable domain (outside the CDR3, taken from reference TRBV15 and TRBJ2-1): DAMVIQNPRYQVTQFGKPVTLSCSQTLNHNVMYWYQQKSSQAPKLLFHYYDKDFNNEADTPDNFQSRRPNTSFCFLDIRSPGLGDTAMYLCATSREHSRDEQFFGPGTRLTVL.

This clone has more than one count but fewer than ten. The chain is built from TRBV9 and TRBJ2-3; 9 positions agree with TRBD2. With 1 base clipped from V and 4 bases from J, the junction kept 7 bases outside the gene matches. CDR1 and CDR2 (germline): SGDLS, YYNGEE. The CDR3 loop spans 16 amino acids. The chain's CDR3 is CASSVYSLAGSDTQYF. The CDR3 bases are TGTGCCAGCAGCGTATATTCACTAGCGGGCTCAGATACGCAGTATTTT.

V is TRBV19 and J is TRBJ2-7; 9 nucleotides match TRBD1. Trimming removed 5 bases from V and 5 bases from J; junction bases left unmatched: 7. Germline V gene data show CDR1 as LNHDA and CDR2 as SQIVND (reference sequence). The CDR3 extends over 14 amino acids. The CDR3 DNA reads as TGTGCCAGTAGTTGGGGGACAGGGAGCCACGAGCAGTACTTC. Encoded protein: CASSWGTGSHEQYF.

This chain uses TRBV5-1 with TRBJ2-1; TRBD1 might be the D (5 bases). The CDR3 extends over 15 amino acids. V lost 6 bases and J 3 bases, leaving 16 bases between the germline ends. CDR1 and CDR2 (germline): SGHRS, YFSETQ. Here the CDR3 reads CASNGVTELYNEQFF. The CDR3 bases are TGCGCCAGCAACGGAGTGACAGAGCTCTACAATGAGCAGTTCTTC.

The chain employs TRBV10-2 and TRBJ2-5, with 13 bases identical to TRBD2. This CDR3 is built from 17 residues. The germline gives CDR1 WSHSY, CDR2 SAAADI. Germline trimming cut 6 bases from V and 5 bases from J; bases unmatched to any gene: 12. CDR3 coding DNA: TGCGCCAGCAGGGCGGGACTAGCGGGGATGGTCACGGAGACCCAGTACTTC. Translated: CASRAGLAGMVTETQYF.

This chain links TRBV7-9 with TRBJ1-1, with 7 bases that match TRBD1. Trimming at V came to 5 bases and at J to 6 bases, leaving 9 bases not matched to a gene. Per the germline V gene, CDR1 is SEHNR and CDR2 is FQNEAQ (reference sequence). The CDR3 length is 14 residues. As DNA, the CDR3 is TGTGCCAGCAGCACCATTGACAGGGCACCTGAAGCTTTCTTT. Its protein is CASSTIDRAPEAFF.

The V call is TRBV24-1, the J call TRBJ2-7, with D maybe TRBD2 (6 bases). CDR1 is KGHDR and CDR2 is SFDVKD in the germline V gene. The CDR3 sequence is 14 residues long. V lost 4 bases to trimming and J lost 7 bases, with 16 bases between them. DNA of the CDR3: TGTGCCACCAGTGACCCCGGGACCGCGGGGGAGCAGTACTTC. It specifies CATSDPGTAGEQYF.

The rearrangement links TRBV7-2 to TRBJ2-5; 10 bases align to TRBD1. With V trimmed by 1 base and J by 4 bases, 6 bases remained unmatched. CDR3 size: 16 residues. Germline CDR1 is SGHTA and CDR2 is FQGNSA. The CDR3 coding sequence is TGTGCCAGCAGCTTAGGTGACAGGGGGCGAGGAGAGACCCAGTACTTC. It translates to CASSLGDRGRGETQYF.

The DNA for the CDR3 is TGTGCCAGCTCACCGGCCGGACTCAGCACAGATACGCAGTATTTT. Translated, it gives CASSPAGLSTDTQYF. V and J are TRBV18 and TRBJ2-3, with D possibly being TRBD2 (5 bases). Trimming left V 3 bases short and J 0 bases short, with 10 bases between. Germline values: CDR1 KGHSH, CDR2 LQKENI. This CDR3 comprises 15 residues.

This CDR3 is CASSLWGQSSYNSPLHF. The CDR3 bases are TGTGCCAGCAGTTTATGGGGACAGAGCTCCTATAATTCACCCCTCCACTTT. The chain combines TRBV27 with TRBJ1-6, with 7 bases lining up with TRBD1. CDR1 MNHEY and CDR2 SMNVEV come from the germline V gene (reference sequence). V shed 1 base and J 0 bases; nucleotides not matched to a gene: 3. There are 17 residues in the CDR3.

The chain has TRBV20-1 and TRBJ2-1, with no clear D. Per the germline V gene, CDR1 is DFQATT and CDR2 is SNEGSKA (reference sequence). V was trimmed by 6 bases and J by 10 bases, leaving 10 bases between them. This CDR3 contains 10 residues. CDR3 residues: CSALTREQFF. CDR3 sequence (DNA): TGCAGTGCGCTGACGAGGGAGCAGTTCTTC.

This sequence joins TRBV30 and TRBJ2-7; 14 bases line up with TRBD2. Germline trimming cut 4 bases from V and 0 bases from J; bases unmatched to any gene: 5. CDR1 is GTSNPN, CDR2 SVGIG, per germline (reference sequence). The CDR3 contains 16 residues. This chain's CDR3 is CAWTLGLAGASYEQYF. DNA of the CDR3: TGTGCCTGGACCTTGGGACTAGCGGGAGCCTCCTACGAGCAGTACTTC. The entire variable domain, with the rest obtained from reference TRBV30 and TRBJ2-7, is as follows: SQTIHQWPATLVQPVGSPLSLECTVEGTSNPNLYWYRQAAGRGLQLLFYSVGIGQISSEVPQNLSASRPQDRQFILSSKKLLLSDSGFYLCAWTLGLAGASYEQYFGPGTRLTVT.

J is TRBJ2-5 and V is TRBV19; 8 nucleotides line up with TRBD2. From germline, CDR1 is LNHDA and CDR2 SQIVND (reference sequence). J gave up 0 bases and V 8 bases, and 5 bases lay outside the gene matches. The length of the CDR3 is 14 residues. CDR3 DNA: TGTGCCAGTTCGGGGGGGCTCTACCAAGAGACCCAGTACTTC. It codes for CASSGGLYQETQYF. Together with reference TRBV19 and TRBJ2-5, the CDR3 gives the full variable domain: DGGITQSPKYLFRKEGQNVTLSCEQNLNHDAMYWYRQDPGQGLRLIYYSQIVNDFQKGDIAEGYSVSREKKESFPLTVTSAQKNPTAFYLCASSGGLYQETQYFGPGTRLLVL.

This clone is a singleton in its sample. The chain uses TRBV2 and TRBJ2-7; perhaps TRBD2 as D (6 bases). The V end was cut by 4 bases, the J end by 3 bases, with 10 bases between. Germline V gene lookup returns CDR1 SNHLY and CDR2 FYNNEI. The CDR3 loop spans 13 amino acids. The CDR3 DNA reads as TGTGCCAGCAGTGCGGCGACTAGCTACGAGCAGTACTTC. The encoded protein is CASSAATSYEQYF.

This chain's CDR3 is CASSRDRGRPNSPLHF. Written as DNA, the CDR3 is TGTGCCAGCAGCCGTGACAGGGGGCGTCCTAATTCACCCCTCCACTTT. The chain recombines TRBV2 with TRBJ1-6; 10 bases are shared with TRBD1. The CDR3 has 16 amino acids. Germline CDR1 SNHLY, CDR2 FYNNEI. Trimming took 6 bases from V and 6 from J; bases not matched to a gene: 8.

This chain uses TRBV14 with TRBJ2-2; 7 positions match TRBD1. Looked up from germline, CDR1 is SGHDN and CDR2 is FVKESK. J lost 4 bases, V lost 1 base, and 6 bases had no gene match. The CDR3 length is 16 residues. The CDR3 DNA is TGTGCCAGCAGCCAAGGACAGGGTTTTGTCACCGGGGAGCTGTTTTTT. Residues: CASSQGQGFVTGELFF. Based on the CDR3 plus reference TRBV14 and TRBJ2-2, the full variable domain is EAGVTQFPSHSVIEKGQTVTLRCDPISGHDNLYWYRRVMGKEIKFLLHFVKESKQDESGMPNNRFLAERTGGTYSTLKVQPAELEDSGVYFCASSQGQGFVTGELFFGEGSRLTVL.

This clone was detected only once. This chain connects TRBV27 to TRBJ2-2, with 7 bases fitting TRBD2. Germline CDR1 and CDR2: MNHEY and SMNVEV (reference sequence). The trim removed 1 base at V and 6 bases at J, leaving 14 bases unmatched. There are 18 residues in the CDR3. The CDR3 here is CASSLFQLGGYVPGELFF. As DNA, the CDR3 is TGTGCCAGCAGTTTATTCCAGCTGGGGGGGTATGTCCCCGGGGAGCTGTTTTTT.

The V gene is TRBV14, the J gene TRBJ1-2, with TRBD1 matching 10 bases. CDR1 is SGHDN, CDR2 FVKESK, per germline. Trimming took 5 bases from V and 7 from J; bases not matched to a gene: 7. The CDR3 extends over 14 amino acids. CDR3 coding DNA: TGTGCCAGCAGCACCCGGACAGGGGGTTTTGGCTACACCTTC. It encodes CASSTRTGGFGYTF.

V and J are TRBV3-1 (or the pseudogene TRBV3-2) and TRBJ2-7; 7 nucleotides line up with TRBD2. Germline CDR1 LGHDT, CDR2 YNNKEL (reference sequence). The J segment lost 4 bases and the V segment lost 4 bases, leaving 7 bases of the junction unmatched. The CDR3 totals 14 residues. This chain's CDR3 is CASSRAGALYEQYF. The CDR3 DNA reads as TGTGCCAGCAGCCGGGCGGGAGCTTTGTACGAGCAGTACTTC.

The gene calls are TRBV10-3 and TRBJ1-6, with 11 bases matching TRBD1. The V segment lost 6 bases and the J segment 7 bases; nucleotides outside the gene matches: 5. The CDR3 loop spans 15 amino acids. CDR1 and CDR2 (germline): ENHRY, SYGVKD. The CDR3 here is CAIREGQGDNSPLHF. DNA of the CDR3: TGTGCCATCAGAGAGGGACAGGGGGACAATTCACCCCTCCACTTT.

V gene TRBV3-1 (or the pseudogene TRBV3-2) combines with J gene TRBJ1-2; TRBD1 is a possible D gene (6 bases). Trimming removed 3 bases from V and 6 bases from J, with 11 bases in between. Germline V gene lookup returns CDR1 LGHDT and CDR2 YNNKEL (reference sequence). CDR3 length equals 13 residues. The CDR3 here is CASSQRGQDGYTF. The CDR3 nucleotides are TGTGCCAGCAGCCAGCGGGGGCAAGATGGCTACACCTTC.

This clone was detected once. A read error may account for a junction end that differs from germline. CDR3 residues: CASNLTSDRSTGELFF. The CDR3 DNA is TGTGCCAGCAACTTAACCTCCGACAGGTCCACCGGGGAGCTGTTTTTT. This rearrangement joins TRBV7-2 to TRBJ2-2, with D perhaps TRBD1 (6 bases). The CDR3 is made up of 16 amino acids. Germline lookup yields CDR1 SGHTA and CDR2 FQGNSA.